The present T cell receptor beta chain was sequenced within a study of blood T cells in healthy people across ages. Alongside a J-beta primer mix, a sample-barcoded 5' primer served in a second PCR lasting about 7 to 11 cycles. The study obtained at least 2.5 million CDR3-containing paired-end reads from every sample. One entry per CDR3 protein results from TCRdb running MiXCR on the 5' RACE reads. The sample lists hundreds of thousands of distinct CDR3 sequences; about 34% were seen once. There are a few counts of this clonotype. This CDR3 has 15 residues. CDR1 and CDR2 (germline): MNHEY, SVGEGT. With 8 bases removed from V and 2 bases from J, the gap between germline ends came to 17 bases. Peripheral blood was drawn, approximately 9.7 milliliters per donor.

The material sequenced was blood. The chain has TRBV6-2 or TRBV6-3 and TRBJ2-3; D may be TRBD2 (7 bases). The source is an elderly woman in good health. CDR3 sequence (DNA): TGTGCCAGCGGAACCCTTGGGGGGGCCACAGATACGCAGTATTTT. Translating gives CASGTLGGATDTQYF.